This T cell receptor (beta chain) was sequenced during a study of Tregs in tolerant kidney transplant recipients. Points on this clone: The antigen remains unidentified.

Related graft donors supplied nonmyeloablative bone marrow transplants, and mixed chimerism was transient. TCRdb's table, derived via immunoSEQ multiplex PCR, lists solely in-frame clones and lacks some. This repertoire includes around 30,000 clones. Overall study results and limits: For some patients, primers changed over time, blocking nucleotide-level comparison. This study did not directly address biological reproducibility.

The sequences come from CD4+ T cells from blood (PBMCs), collected 24 months after the transplant. The TCR originated in a human patient who received a combined kidney and bone marrow transplant. Some T cells may be provided by the graft donor.

CDR3 DNA, as far as it was read: TGCAGTGCTAACAGGTTAAATCAGCCC. The encoded protein is CSANRLNQP. The whole CDR3 reads CSANRLNQPQHF. The V and J genes are TRBV20-1 and TRBJ1-5, with a weak D call TRBD1 (5 bases). The sequence runs out 3 residues before the end of the CDR3; the remainder is reconstructed from the germline J gene. Germline V gene data show CDR1 as DFQATT and CDR2 as SNEGSKA (reference sequence). This CDR3 is 12 amino acids long. Trimming removed 4 bases at V and 4 bases at J, with 8 bases between.